Listed here is a single T cell receptor beta chain. Its antigen is not known. Deletions cut 1 base from V and 5 bases from J, with 15 bases between. In germline, CDR1 is LNHDA, CDR2 SQIVND (reference sequence). The CDR3 length is 16 residues. This entry belongs to a study of T cell responses to AZD1222 COVID-19 vaccine. Study-wide results and caveats: The breadth and depth of Spike-specific TCRs increased once two AZD1222 doses had been given. Targeting of unmutated variant regions was reportedly seen in nearly half of spike-specific TCRs.

Libraries were prepared by immunoSEQ multiplex PCR; TCRdb keeps only in-frame clonotypes and omits some of them. The sample lists roughly 110,000 clones; about nine tenths were seen once. The clonotype was recovered from an adult who received the AZD1222 COVID-19 vaccine. The material sequenced was peripheral blood, taken 28 days after the second AZD1222 dose. The rearrangement links TRBV19 to TRBJ2-1; D is possibly TRBD1 (5 bases). CDR3 loop: CASSIGQGRVHNEQFF. The CDR3 DNA reads TGTGCCAGTAGTATAGGGCAGGGCAGGGTGCACAATGAGCAGTTCTTC.